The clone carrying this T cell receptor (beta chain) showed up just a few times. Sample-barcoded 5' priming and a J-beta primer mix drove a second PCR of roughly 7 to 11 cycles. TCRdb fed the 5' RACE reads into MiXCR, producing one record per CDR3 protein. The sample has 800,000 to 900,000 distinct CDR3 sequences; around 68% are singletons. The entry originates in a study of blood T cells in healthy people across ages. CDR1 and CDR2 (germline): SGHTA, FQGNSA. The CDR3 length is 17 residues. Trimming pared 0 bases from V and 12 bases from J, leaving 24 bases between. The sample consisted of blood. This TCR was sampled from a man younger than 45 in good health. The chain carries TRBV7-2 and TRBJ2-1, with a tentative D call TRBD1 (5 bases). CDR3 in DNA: TGTGCCAGCAGCTTAGCGAGATCTGACAGCCACCCCCAGGGGCAGTTCTTC. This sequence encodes CASSLARSDSHPQGQFF.